Presented here are 29 T cell receptor beta chains from one specimen sequenced in a study of shared clonotypes between healthy human individuals (dated by TCRdb to the early 2020s). The library was generated by the immunoSEQ multiplex PCR assay. TCRdb stores this immuneACCESS table with in-frame sequences only. Part of the clones is absent; in the studies checked, under half of the shortfall reflects unresolved V genes, and no reason is known for the rest. The sample profile shows more than 1.2 million clones; approximately 98.5% of them were found once. Around 0.38% of the sample comes from the top ten. Input material: naive CD4+ T cells sorted from blood. The cell subset or site label here, explained by the study, means: CD45RA+ positively selected. The receptors were gathered from a man between 25 and 39 years old in good health.

The V call is TRBV4-3, the J call TRBJ2-6; 9 positions match TRBD1. Germline assignment: CDR1 LGHNA and CDR2 YSLEER. CDR3 length: 20 amino acids. J lost 3 bases, V lost 3 bases, and 15 bases had no gene match. CDR3 bases: TGCGCCAGCAGCCACATAATCCCGGGACAGGGTATGTTTGGGGCCAACGTCCTGACTTTC. Encoded protein: CASSHIIPGQGMFGANVLTF.

The chain uses TRBV7-2 and TRBJ1-5; perhaps TRBD1 as D (5 bases). The V gene's germline CDR1 is SGHTA and CDR2 FQGNSA. V shed 1 base and J shed 3 bases, with 10 bases lying between them. The CDR3 extends over 15 amino acids. The CDR3 DNA sequence: TGTGCCAGCAGCTTAGTTCAGGGACTCAATCAGCCCCAGCATTTT. It codes for CASSLVQGLNQPQHF.

V usage is TRBV11-3 and J usage is TRBJ2-2; weak D call: TRBD2 (5 bases). This CDR3 has 16 amino acids. V was pared by 1 base and J by 3 bases, with 12 bases between. CDR1 and CDR2 from the germline V gene are SGHNT and YENEEA. The chain's CDR3 is CASSLARSRDTGELFF. The CDR3, as DNA: TGTGCCAGCAGCTTAGCGAGGTCGCGGGACACCGGGGAGCTGTTTTTT.

This clone was observed a single time. This chain connects TRBV4-1 to TRBJ2-1; D gene uncertain. CDR1 and CDR2 (germline): MGHRA, YSYEKL. The CDR3 consists of 10 residues. V was trimmed by 1 base and J by 16 bases, leaving 8 bases between them. The CDR3 reads CASSQGTKFF. The CDR3 region has the DNA TGCGCCAGCAGCCAAGGAACCAAATTCTTC.

The chain has TRBV9 and TRBJ2-4; a weak D match, TRBD2 (5 bases). V lost 4 bases, J lost 2 bases, and 10 bases lay in between. Looked up from germline, CDR1 is SGDLS and CDR2 is YYNGEE. The CDR3 is made up of 14 amino acids. Here the CDR3 DNA reads TGTGCCAGCAGCCCCTCTAGCACCAAAAACATTCAGTACTTC. Its translation: CASSPSSTKNIQYF. Combining the CDR3 with reference TRBV9 and TRBJ2-4 gives the whole variable domain DSGVTQTPKHLITATGQRVTLRCSPRSGDLSVYWYQQSLDQGLQFLIQYYNGEERAKGNILERFSAQQFPDLHSELNLSSLELGDSALYFCASSPSSTKNIQYFGAGTRLSVL.

The V and J genes are TRBV30 and TRBJ2-7; D perhaps matches TRBD2 (7 bases). In germline, CDR1 is GTSNPN, CDR2 SVGIG (reference sequence). The V end was cut by 1 base, the J end by 2 bases, with 12 bases between. This CDR3 contains 14 residues. The CDR3 nucleotides read TGTGCCTGGAGTGAGTGGGAGGGGGCCTACGAGCAGTACTTC. Translation gives CAWSEWEGAYEQYF.

The chain has TRBV28 and TRBJ2-1, with 13 bases aligning to TRBD2. CDR1 is MDHEN, CDR2 SYDVKM, per germline. V lost 5 bases and J lost 8; bases outside the gene matches: 6. The CDR3 runs to 15 residues. The CDR3 sequence is CASSALAGGLHEQFF. For the CDR3, the DNA is TGTGCCAGCAGTGCACTAGCGGGAGGGCTGCATGAGCAGTTCTTC.

This chain links TRBV9 with TRBJ1-3; tentatively, D is TRBD1 (5 bases). V lost 1 base to trimming and J lost 4 bases, with 15 bases between them. Germline assignment: CDR1 SGDLS and CDR2 YYNGEE. This CDR3 region has 16 residues. In DNA form, the CDR3 reads TGTGCCAGCAGCGTAATCGGGACCCTGACGGGAAACACCATATATTTT. This gives the protein CASSVIGTLTGNTIYF.

The CDR3 bases are TGTGCCAGCAGCACTGAACGGGGCGGGAGGGCCTACAATGAGCAGTTCTTC. Translating it yields CASSTERGGRAYNEQFF. V and J are TRBV11-2 and TRBJ2-1; 9 nucleotides line up with TRBD2. Trimming at V came to 5 bases and at J to 2 bases, leaving 10 bases not matched to a gene. CDR3 length: 17 residues. The germline V gene has CDR1 SGHAT and CDR2 FQNNGV.

The chain carries TRBV28 and TRBJ1-1; no clear D gene. The ends were cut back, 1 base at V and 8 bases at J, with 8 bases in the middle. The CDR3 is 12 residues long. Per the germline V gene, CDR1 is MDHEN and CDR2 is SYDVKM. The CDR3 sequence is CASSLSPAEAFF. The CDR3 DNA reads as TGTGCCAGCAGTTTATCCCCGGCCGAAGCTTTCTTT.

This clone has a single count. This chain's CDR3 is CASSSDRGNNYGYTF. The CDR3 DNA sequence: TGTGCCAGCAGCTCAGACCGGGGAAATAACTATGGCTACACCTTC. This sequence joins TRBV7-2 and TRBJ1-2; D gene ambiguous. V lost 4 bases and J lost 1, with 13 bases in between. The CDR3 is made up of 15 amino acids. Germline CDR1 reads SGHTA; CDR2 reads FQGNSA.

J is TRBJ1-3 and V is TRBV7-9; D is unclear. Germline V lookup: CDR1 SEHNR, CDR2 FQNEAQ (reference sequence). The CDR3 totals 16 residues. Trimming cost V 3 bases and J 0 bases, with 12 bases left between them. CDR3 sequence: CASSFSDRTSGNTIYF. The CDR3, as DNA: TGTGCCAGCAGCTTTTCGGACCGAACCTCTGGAAACACCATATATTTT.

The V and J genes are TRBV9 and TRBJ1-2; no firm D call. Germline CDR1 SGDLS, CDR2 YYNGEE. V was clipped by 3 bases and J by 8 bases, with 17 bases between them. The CDR3 is 14 amino acids. CDR3 DNA: TGTGCCAGCAGCGCCTCTTACTGGTCCGGGGGCTACACCTTC. Translated: CASSASYWSGGYTF.

The chain employs TRBV5-6 and TRBJ2-5; TRBD1 agrees at 7 bases. The CDR3 sequence is 17 residues long. Losses at the gene ends were 0 bases for V and 2 bases for J; bases not matched to a gene: 10. Germline CDR1 SGHDT, CDR2 YYEEEE. In nucleotides, the CDR3 is TGTGCCAGCAGCTTGGCCTTCGGTAAGGGGGCGCAAGAGACCCAGTACTTC. It translates to CASSLAFGKGAQETQYF.

V and J are TRBV6-6 and TRBJ2-7; D possibly corresponds to TRBD2 (7 bases). Germline values: CDR1 MNHNY, CDR2 SVGAGI (reference sequence). This CDR3 comprises 15 residues. V was pared by 6 bases and J by 2 bases, with 17 bases between. For the CDR3, the DNA is TGTGCCAGCAGAAGAAAGGGGGAGGGCCCCTACGAGCAGTACTTC. This translates into CASRRKGEGPYEQYF.

The chain carries TRBV13 and TRBJ2-3; tentatively, D is TRBD2 (6 bases). The CDR3 is made up of 18 amino acids. Trimming pared 1 base from V and 2 bases from J, leaving 19 bases between. Per germline, CDR1 PRHDT and CDR2 FYEKMQ (reference sequence). The CDR3 protein is CASSLEARRERYTDTQYF. CDR3 sequence (DNA): TGTGCCAGCAGCTTAGAAGCAAGGCGGGAACGGTACACAGATACGCAGTATTTT.

This sequence joins TRBV1 and TRBJ2-1; the table's D call TRBD2 went unverified against the DNA. TRBV1 is labeled a pseudogene. The CDR3 sequence is 20 residues long. The CDR3 loop is CTSSQGTGTSGRARDNEQFF. The CDR3 DNA is TGCACCAGCAGCCAAGGCACCGGGACTAGCGGGAGGGCCCGGGACAATGAGCAGTTCTTC.

The CDR3: CASSTQGGTAGPGANVLTF. The CDR3 DNA is TGTGCCAGCAGCACACAAGGCGGGACCGCGGGTCCCGGGGCCAACGTCCTGACTTTC. The chain couples TRBV11-1 to TRBJ2-6; possible D gene TRBD2, 6 bases. Deletions cut 5 bases from V and 4 bases from J, with 24 bases between. Germline loops: CDR1 SGHAT, CDR2 FQDESV (reference sequence). The CDR3 is 19 residues long. Full variable domain (remainder filled in from reference TRBV11-1 and TRBJ2-6): EAEVAQSPRYKITEKSQAVAFWCDPISGHATLYWYRQILGQGPELLVQFQDESVVDDSQLPKDRFSAERLKGVDSTLKIQPAELGDSAMYLCASSTQGGTAGPGANVLTFGAGSRLTVL.

The rearrangement joins TRBV23-1 to TRBJ2-7, with 9 bases aligning to TRBD2. TRBV23-1 is known as an ORF, though its function is uncertain. The V and J ends lost 2 bases and 5 bases, in that order; junction bases with no gene match: 13. There are 17 residues in the CDR3. For the CDR3, the DNA is TGCGCCAGCAGTCAAAGGGTTTTAGCGGGAGCAGGGCACGAGCAGTACTTC. Translating it yields CASSQRVLAGAGHEQYF.

The gene calls are TRBV2 and TRBJ2-5; no reliable D call. V lost 1 base and J lost 3, with 6 bases in between. This CDR3 is 13 amino acids long. Germline CDR1 and CDR2: SNHLY and FYNNEI. CDR3 region: CASSEGSEETQYF. In DNA, the CDR3 is TGTGCCAGCAGTGAAGGATCGGAAGAGACCCAGTACTTC.

This chain joins TRBV28 and TRBJ2-1; D remains ambiguous. The CDR3 extends over 17 amino acids. Germline-derived CDR1 and CDR2 are MDHEN and SYDVKM. The V gene lost 3 bases and the J gene lost 0 bases, with 15 bases spanning the gap. The CDR3, as DNA: TGTGCCAGCAGTTTCGGATCCCCCCTGAGCTCCTACAATGAGCAGTTCTTC. This gives the protein CASSFGSPLSSYNEQFF.

The genes are TRBV4-3 and TRBJ1-2; 8 positions match TRBD1. The length of the CDR3 is 16 residues. V shed 4 bases and J 4 bases; nucleotides not matched to a gene: 11. Germline CDR1 LGHNA, CDR2 YSLEER. The DNA for the CDR3 is TGCGCCAGCAGCCGACAGGGGTCCGGAACTCGCTATGGCTACACCTTC. It codes for CASSRQGSGTRYGYTF.

This clone was detected once. V gene TRBV5-1 combines with J gene TRBJ2-7; 7 bases are shared with TRBD1. The V gene's germline CDR1 is SGHRS and CDR2 YFSETQ. The CDR3 sequence is 14 residues long. The J segment lost 0 bases and the V segment lost 3 bases, leaving 3 bases of the junction unmatched. DNA of the CDR3: TGCGCCAGCAGCTCTTGGGACAGCTCCTACGAGCAGTACTTC. Translating gives CASSSWDSSYEQYF.

CDR3 nucleotides: TGTGCCAGCAGCCAAGGCCCCTATTACGAGCAGTACTTC. Translated: CASSQGPYYEQYF. The chain uses TRBV14 and TRBJ2-7; D gene unclear. CDR3 length: 13 amino acids. V lost 1 base, J lost 4 bases, and 8 bases lay in between. The germline V gene has CDR1 SGHDN and CDR2 FVKESK.

The chain recombines TRBV9 with TRBJ2-3; the D gene is possibly TRBD1 (5 bases). This CDR3 has 16 amino acids. CDR1 SGDLS and CDR2 YYNGEE come from the germline V gene. V lost 0 bases, J lost 4 bases, and 15 bases lay in between. The CDR3 is CASSVGSRAMSDTQYF. CDR3 nucleotides: TGTGCCAGCAGCGTAGGTTCCAGGGCGATGTCAGATACGCAGTATTTT.

CDR3 loop: CASTIGTSDPLYEQYF. As DNA, the CDR3 is TGTGCCAGCACCATCGGGACTAGCGATCCGCTATACGAGCAGTACTTC. The rearrangement joins TRBV28 to TRBJ2-7, with 10 nucleotides matching TRBD2. Germline CDR1 and CDR2: MDHEN and SYDVKM. After removal of 7 bases from V and 4 bases from J, the junction contained 13 bases not matched to a gene. The CDR3 is made up of 16 amino acids.

The chain couples TRBV15 to TRBJ2-5, with 8 nucleotides matching TRBD1. CDR1 LNHNV and CDR2 YYDKDF come from the germline V gene (reference sequence). CDR3 length equals 19 residues. Trimming cost V 0 bases and J 4 bases; bases outside gene matches: 16. CDR3 protein: CATSRDQPGRTGMGETQYF. CDR3 nucleotides: TGTGCCACCAGCAGAGATCAGCCCGGGCGGACAGGGATGGGAGAGACCCAGTACTTC. Looking up the rest from reference TRBV15 and TRBJ2-5 gives the full variable domain: DAMVIQNPRYQVTQFGKPVTLSCSQTLNHNVMYWYQQKSSQAPKLLFHYYDKDFNNEADTPDNFQSRRPNTSFCFLDIRSPGLGDTAMYLCATSRDQPGRTGMGETQYFGPGTRLLVL.

The rearrangement links TRBV5-1 to TRBJ1-1; the D is unclear. Germline CDR1 SGHRS, CDR2 YFSETQ. The CDR3 loop spans 14 amino acids. Trimming left V 4 bases short and J 3 bases short, with 13 bases between. The CDR3 nucleotides read TGCGCCAGCAGCCGGAGGCTGGTAGACACTGAAGCTTTCTTT. It specifies CASSRRLVDTEAFF.

J is TRBJ2-2 and V is TRBV7-2; TRBD1 or TRBD2 may be the D gene (5 bases each). Trimming pared 4 bases from V and 3 bases from J, leaving 15 bases between. CDR3 size: 16 residues. Germline V CDR1 and CDR2: SGHTA, FQGNSA. The CDR3 region is CASSSLSRGYTGELFF. Written as DNA, the CDR3 is TGTGCCAGCAGCTCCCTCTCACGGGGCTACACCGGGGAGCTGTTTTTT. The complete variable domain, with remaining parts taken from reference TRBV7-2 and TRBJ2-2, reads GAGVSQSPSNKVTEKGKDVELRCDPISGHTALYWYRQSLGQGLEFLIYFQGNSAPDKSGLPSDRFSAERTGGSVSTLTIQRTQQEDSAVYLCASSSLSRGYTGELFFGEGSRLTVL.